This T cell receptor (beta chain) comes out of a study of blood T cell repertoires in COVID-19. Study at large: PBMCs, B-cell-depleted T cells, or T cells were the source of the cDNA or gDNA that made up the material.

The CDR3 has 15 residues. The V and J ends lost 4 bases and 6 bases respectively, with 19 bases between them. Germline CDR1 reads SGHRS; CDR2 reads YFSETQ. Repertoires were generated with immunoSEQ multiplex PCR, while TCRdb's copy carries only in-frame clones and drops some. The sample gives 380,000 or so clones, approximately 86% of which show up once; about 7.1% is in the top ten. The receptor's source is a woman in her sixties with COVID-19, enrolled during active disease. The sequenced sample was peripheral blood. The V and J genes are TRBV5-1 and TRBJ1-2, with D uncertain. The CDR3 region has the DNA TGCGCCAGCAGCACGGAGCGCGGGCCCCTACATGGCTACACCTTC. It specifies CASSTERGPLHGYTF.